This entry concerns a single T cell receptor (beta chain). These data belong to a study of blood T cell repertoires in COVID-19. CDR1 and CDR2 from the germline V gene are SGHTA and FQGNSA. Trimming cost V 6 bases and J 0 bases, with 14 bases left between them. The CDR3 is made up of 15 amino acids. Sequencing was performed with immunoSEQ multiplex PCR; in TCRdb, only in-frame clones are kept and a portion is missing. The data show approximately 150,000 clones, with roughly 81% seen just once and approximately 1.1% held by the top ten. The gene calls are TRBV7-2 and TRBJ1-2; D uncertain. The sample taken for sequencing was peripheral blood. The receptor was isolated from a man aged 35-49 years with acute or convalescent COVID-19. CDR3 in DNA: TGTGCCAGCAGTCCAGGTGGAGGAGCTAACTATGGCTACACCTTC. Amino acids: CASSPGGGANYGYTF.